The 5 T cell receptor beta chains presented below share a single source sample, sequenced in a study of patients and donors after allogeneic stem cell transplantation. Via MiXCR, TCRdb re-called the RT-PCR reads, giving one row per CDR3 protein. The repertoire holds about 230,000 distinct CDR3 sequences, with roughly 15% as singletons. The sequencing input was blood, either unsorted or a sorted T cell fraction (not recorded which). The receptors come from a human donor who was either an allogeneic HSCT recipient or a stem cell or donor lymphocyte infusion donor (not recorded which). It is not recorded whose cells these are; they may come from a transplant donor.

This clonotype was observed many times. V usage is TRBV4-1 and J usage is TRBJ1-1; D is possibly TRBD1 (5 bases). Germline lookup yields CDR1 MGHRA and CDR2 YSYEKL. CDR3 length equals 13 residues. V lost 1 base, J lost 4 bases, and 7 bases lay in between. CDR3 loop: CASSQGGSTEAFF. CDR3 nucleotide sequence: TGCGCCAGCAGCCAAGGGGGGAGCACTGAAGCTTTCTTT.

This clonotype has at least ten counts. The genes are TRBV20-1 and TRBJ2-3; no clear D. The length of the CDR3 is 13 residues. Germline V lookup: CDR1 DFQATT, CDR2 SNEGSKA (reference sequence). Trimming pared 5 bases from V and 0 bases from J, leaving 9 bases between. The CDR3 region has the DNA TGCAGTGCTTATCGCCAGAGCACAGATACGCAGTATTTT. Amino acid sequence: CSAYRQSTDTQYF.

This clonotype was detected only a few times. The chain employs TRBV7-2 and TRBJ2-7, with 8 bases aligning to TRBD2. Germline assignment: CDR1 SGHTA and CDR2 FQGNSA. V lost 4 bases, J lost 1 base, and 6 bases stayed unmatched. The CDR3 sequence is 15 residues long. The CDR3 sequence: CASSSQAGASYEQYF. For the CDR3, the DNA is TGTGCCAGCAGCTCCCAAGCGGGAGCATCCTACGAGCAGTACTTC.

Ten or more counts support this clonotype. The genes are TRBV20-1 and TRBJ2-7; 7 bases agree with TRBD1. Germline V gene data show CDR1 as DFQATT and CDR2 as SNEGSKA (reference sequence). This CDR3 is built from 12 residues. With V trimmed by 5 bases and J by 3 bases, 4 bases remained unmatched. CDR3 nucleotide sequence: TGCAGTGCTTCGGGACAGTTCTACGAGCAGTACTTC. Amino acid sequence: CSASGQFYEQYF.

This chain joins TRBV20-1 and TRBJ1-2; tentative D call: TRBD1 (5 bases). This CDR3 is built from 11 residues. V was clipped by 6 bases and J by 8 bases, with 13 bases between them. The germline gives CDR1 DFQATT, CDR2 SNEGSKA (reference sequence). The CDR3 reads CSATTGIGYTF. The CDR3 bases are TGCAGTGCAACAACAGGAATAGGCTACACCTTC.